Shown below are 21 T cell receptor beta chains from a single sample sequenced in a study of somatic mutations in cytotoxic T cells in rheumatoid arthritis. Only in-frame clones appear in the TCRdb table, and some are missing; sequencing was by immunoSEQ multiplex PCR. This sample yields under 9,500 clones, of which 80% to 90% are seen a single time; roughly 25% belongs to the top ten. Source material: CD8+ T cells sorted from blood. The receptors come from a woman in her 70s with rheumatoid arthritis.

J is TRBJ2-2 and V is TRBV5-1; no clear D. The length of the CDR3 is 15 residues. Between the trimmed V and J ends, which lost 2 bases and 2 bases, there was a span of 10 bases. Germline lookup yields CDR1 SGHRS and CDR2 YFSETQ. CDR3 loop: CASSFGQSNTGELFF. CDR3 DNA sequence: TGCGCCAGCAGCTTTGGGCAGTCTAACACCGGGGAGCTGTTTTTT.

CDR3 sequence: CASSLGQGGEQFF. The CDR3 region has the DNA TGTGCCAGCAGCTTGGGACAGGGGGGAGAGCAGTTCTTC. The V and J genes are TRBV7-6 and TRBJ2-1; TRBD1 agrees at 11 bases. The J segment lost 10 bases and the V segment lost 3 bases, leaving 2 bases of the junction unmatched. This CDR3 comprises 13 residues. Germline V CDR1 and CDR2: SGHVS, FNYEAQ.

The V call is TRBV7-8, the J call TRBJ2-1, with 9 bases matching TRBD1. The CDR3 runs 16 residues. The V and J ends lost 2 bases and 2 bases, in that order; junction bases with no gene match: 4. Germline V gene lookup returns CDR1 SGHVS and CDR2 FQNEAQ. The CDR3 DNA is TGTGCCAGCAGCTTAAGCCGGGACAGGGCCTACAATGAGCAGTTCTTC. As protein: CASSLSRDRAYNEQFF.

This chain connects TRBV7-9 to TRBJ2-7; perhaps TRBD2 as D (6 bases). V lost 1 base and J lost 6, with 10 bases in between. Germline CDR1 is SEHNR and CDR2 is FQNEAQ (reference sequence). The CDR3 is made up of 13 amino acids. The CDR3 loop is CASSLEWGVEQYF. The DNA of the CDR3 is TGTGCCAGCAGCTTAGAGTGGGGGGTCGAGCAGTACTTC.

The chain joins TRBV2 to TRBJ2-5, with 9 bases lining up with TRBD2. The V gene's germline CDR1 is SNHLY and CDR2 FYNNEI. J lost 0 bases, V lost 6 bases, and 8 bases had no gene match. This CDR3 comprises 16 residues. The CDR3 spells CASSLGTSLYQETQYF. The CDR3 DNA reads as TGTGCCAGCAGCCTCGGGACTAGCCTGTACCAAGAGACCCAGTACTTC.

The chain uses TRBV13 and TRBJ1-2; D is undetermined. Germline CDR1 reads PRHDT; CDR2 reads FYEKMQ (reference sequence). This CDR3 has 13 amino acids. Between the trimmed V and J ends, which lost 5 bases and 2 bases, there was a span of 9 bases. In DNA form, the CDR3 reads TGTGCCAGCAGCCCCGGCGGCAACTATGGCTACACCTTC. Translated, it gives CASSPGGNYGYTF. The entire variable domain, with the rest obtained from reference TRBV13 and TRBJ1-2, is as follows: AAGVIQSPRHLIKEKRETATLKCYPIPRHDTVYWYQQGPGQDPQFLISFYEKMQSDKGSIPDRFSAQQFSDYHSELNMSSLELGDSALYFCASSPGGNYGYTFGSGTRLTVV.

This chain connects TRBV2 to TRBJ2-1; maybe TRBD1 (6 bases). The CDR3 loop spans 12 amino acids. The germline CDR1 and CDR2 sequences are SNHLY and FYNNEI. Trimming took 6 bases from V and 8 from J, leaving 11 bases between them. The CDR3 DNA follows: TGTGCCAGCAGACAGGGTATCGATGAGCAGTTCTTC. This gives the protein CASRQGIDEQFF.

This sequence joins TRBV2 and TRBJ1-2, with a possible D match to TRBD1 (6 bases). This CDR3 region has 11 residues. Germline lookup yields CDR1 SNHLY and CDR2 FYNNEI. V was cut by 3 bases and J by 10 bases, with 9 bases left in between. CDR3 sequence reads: CASSESGAYTF. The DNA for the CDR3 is TGTGCCAGCAGTGAGTCAGGGGCCTACACCTTC.

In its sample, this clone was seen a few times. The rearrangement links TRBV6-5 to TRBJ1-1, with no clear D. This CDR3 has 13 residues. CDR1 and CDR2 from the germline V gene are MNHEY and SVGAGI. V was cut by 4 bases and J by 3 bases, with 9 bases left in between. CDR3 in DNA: TGTGCCAGCAGTTTAGTTACGGACACTGAAGCTTTCTTT. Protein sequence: CASSLVTDTEAFF.

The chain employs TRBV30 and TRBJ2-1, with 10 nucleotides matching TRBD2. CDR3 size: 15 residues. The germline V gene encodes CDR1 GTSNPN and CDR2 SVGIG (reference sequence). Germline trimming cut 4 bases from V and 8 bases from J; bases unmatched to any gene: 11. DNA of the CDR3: TGTGCCTGGACCCCGGAGCTAGCGGGAGACGATGAGCAGTTCTTC. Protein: CAWTPELAGDDEQFF. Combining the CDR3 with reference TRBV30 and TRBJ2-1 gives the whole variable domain SQTIHQWPATLVQPVGSPLSLECTVEGTSNPNLYWYRQAAGRGLQLLFYSVGIGQISSEVPQNLSASRPQDRQFILSSKKLLLSDSGFYLCAWTPELAGDDEQFFGPGTRLTVL.

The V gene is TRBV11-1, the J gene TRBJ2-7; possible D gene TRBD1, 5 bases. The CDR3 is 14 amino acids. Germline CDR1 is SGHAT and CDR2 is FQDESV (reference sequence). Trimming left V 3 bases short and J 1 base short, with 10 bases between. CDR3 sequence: CASSFGHGSYEQYF. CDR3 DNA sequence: TGTGCCAGCAGCTTTGGACACGGATCCTACGAGCAGTACTTC. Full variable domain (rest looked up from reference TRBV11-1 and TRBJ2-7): EAEVAQSPRYKITEKSQAVAFWCDPISGHATLYWYRQILGQGPELLVQFQDESVVDDSQLPKDRFSAERLKGVDSTLKIQPAELGDSAMYLCASSFGHGSYEQYFGPGTRLTVT.

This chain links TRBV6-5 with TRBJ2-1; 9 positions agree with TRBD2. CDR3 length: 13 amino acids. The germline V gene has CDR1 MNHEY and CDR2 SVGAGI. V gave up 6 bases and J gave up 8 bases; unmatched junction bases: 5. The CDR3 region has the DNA TGTGCCAGCAGGAGGACTAGCGTGGATGAGCAGTTCTTC. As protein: CASRRTSVDEQFF.

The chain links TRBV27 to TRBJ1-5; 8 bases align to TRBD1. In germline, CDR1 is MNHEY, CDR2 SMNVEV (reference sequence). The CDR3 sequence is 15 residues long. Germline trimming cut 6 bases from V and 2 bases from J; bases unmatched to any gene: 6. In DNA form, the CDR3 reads TGTGCCAGCAGATGGACAGGGATCGGCAATCAGCCCCAGCATTTT. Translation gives CASRWTGIGNQPQHF.

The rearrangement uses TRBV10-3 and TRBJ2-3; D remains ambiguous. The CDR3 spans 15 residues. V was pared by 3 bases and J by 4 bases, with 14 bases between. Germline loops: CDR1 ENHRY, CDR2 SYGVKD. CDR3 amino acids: CAISESLEVPDTQYF. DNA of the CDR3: TGTGCCATCAGTGAATCTCTAGAGGTCCCAGATACGCAGTATTTT.

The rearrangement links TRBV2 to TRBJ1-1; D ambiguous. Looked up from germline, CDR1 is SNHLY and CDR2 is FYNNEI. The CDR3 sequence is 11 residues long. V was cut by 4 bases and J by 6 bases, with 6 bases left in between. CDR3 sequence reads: CASSGAPEAFF. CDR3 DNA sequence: TGTGCCAGCAGTGGGGCCCCTGAAGCTTTCTTT.

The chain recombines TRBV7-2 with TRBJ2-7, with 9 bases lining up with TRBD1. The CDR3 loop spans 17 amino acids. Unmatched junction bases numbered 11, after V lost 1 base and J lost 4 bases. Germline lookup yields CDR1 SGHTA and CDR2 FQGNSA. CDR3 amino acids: CASSLVGLGQGNYEQYF. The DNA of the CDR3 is TGTGCCAGCAGCTTAGTTGGTTTGGGACAGGGAAATTACGAGCAGTACTTC.

In DNA form, the CDR3 reads TGTGCCAGCAGCTTCAGGGACAAATACAATGAGCAGTTCTTC. This sequence encodes CASSFRDKYNEQFF. V is TRBV13 and J is TRBJ2-1; the D gene is possibly TRBD1 (6 bases). V lost 3 bases, J lost 4 bases, and 10 bases lay in between. The CDR3 has 14 amino acids. Germline loops: CDR1 PRHDT, CDR2 FYEKMQ (reference sequence).

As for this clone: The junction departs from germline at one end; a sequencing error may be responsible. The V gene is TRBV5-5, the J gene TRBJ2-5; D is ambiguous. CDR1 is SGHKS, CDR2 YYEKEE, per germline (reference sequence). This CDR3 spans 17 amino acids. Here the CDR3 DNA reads TGTGCCGGCAGCCTCAACCTTGGCTTTATCGAGGAAGAGACCCAGTACTTC. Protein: CAGSLNLGFIEEETQYF.

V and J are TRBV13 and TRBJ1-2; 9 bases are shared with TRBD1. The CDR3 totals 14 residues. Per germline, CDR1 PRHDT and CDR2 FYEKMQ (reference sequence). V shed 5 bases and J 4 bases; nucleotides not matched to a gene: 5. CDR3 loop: CASSHRGQGYGYTF. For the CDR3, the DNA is TGTGCCAGCAGCCACAGGGGGCAGGGCTATGGCTACACCTTC. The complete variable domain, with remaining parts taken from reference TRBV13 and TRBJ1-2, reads AAGVIQSPRHLIKEKRETATLKCYPIPRHDTVYWYQQGPGQDPQFLISFYEKMQSDKGSIPDRFSAQQFSDYHSELNMSSLELGDSALYFCASSHRGQGYGYTFGSGTRLTVV.

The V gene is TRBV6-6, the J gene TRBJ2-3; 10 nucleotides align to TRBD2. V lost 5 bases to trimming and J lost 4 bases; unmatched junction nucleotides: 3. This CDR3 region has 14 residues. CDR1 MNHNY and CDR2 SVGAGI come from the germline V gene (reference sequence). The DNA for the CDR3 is TGTGCCAGCAGTCTAGCGGGGGATTCAGATACGCAGTATTTT. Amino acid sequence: CASSLAGDSDTQYF.

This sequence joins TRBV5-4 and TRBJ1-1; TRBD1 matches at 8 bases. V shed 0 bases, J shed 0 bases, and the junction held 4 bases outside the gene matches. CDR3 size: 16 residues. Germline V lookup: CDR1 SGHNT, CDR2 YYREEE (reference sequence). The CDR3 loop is CASSLAGGMMNTEAFF. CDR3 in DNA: TGTGCCAGCAGCTTGGCAGGGGGCATGATGAACACTGAAGCTTTCTTT.